The rows below give T cell receptor beta chains drawn from one sample of a study of CD8 T cells in Susac syndrome. TCRdb ran MiXCR on the immunoSEQ multiplex PCR reads and lists one entry per CDR3 protein. This table holds around 150,000 distinct CDR3 sequences, 85% to 95% found once. Sequences were obtained from CD4+ T cells from PBMCs. Source of these receptors: a human donor with multiple sclerosis. Both conserved end residues are part of each CDR3. D genes are given only for firm matches.

V,J,D,CDR3,DNA
TRBV7-8,TRBJ2-7,TRBD2,CASSPAGAGGSYEQYF,TGTGCCAGCAGCCCAGCCGGGGCGGGGGGATCCTACGAGCAGTACTTC
TRBV24-1,TRBJ2-1,TRBD2,CATRPQRGGAEQFF,TGTGCCACCAGACCACAGCGGGGAGGCGCTGAGCAGTTCTTC
TRBV10-3,TRBJ2-7,TRBD2,CAISWTSGRATYEQYF,TGTGCCATCAGCTGGACTAGCGGGAGGGCGACCTACGAGCAGTACTTC
TRBV29-1,TRBJ2-5,.,CSATEGGETQYF,TGCAGCGCTACCGAGGGTGGGGAGACCCAGTACTTC
TRBV9,TRBJ2-5,TRBD2,CASSVSGGNQETQYF,TGTGCCAGCAGCGTAAGCGGGGGGAACCAAGAGACCCAGTACTTC
TRBV20-1,TRBJ1-3,TRBD1,CSASPTGGRGNTIYF,TGCAGTGCTAGCCCCACAGGGGGAAGAGGAAACACCATATATTTT
TRBV29-1,TRBJ2-7,.,CSVARARYEQYF,TGCAGCGTTGCCAGGGCAAGGTACGAGCAGTACTTC
TRBV7-9,TRBJ2-7,.,CASSLGQASYEQYF,TGTGCCAGCAGCTTAGGACAGGCCTCCTACGAGCAGTACTTC
TRBV19,TRBJ2-6,.,CASSRYSGANVLTF,TGTGCCAGTAGCCGCTACTCTGGGGCCAACGTCCTGACTTTC
TRBV20-1,TRBJ1-5,.,CSAPPSGPHNQPQHF,TGCAGTGCCCCGCCTTCGGGACCCCACAATCAGCCCCAGCATTTT
TRBV30,TRBJ2-5,.,CAWSVDVRSGETQYF,TGTGCCTGGAGTGTAGATGTCAGGTCGGGAGAGACCCAGTACTTC
TRBV28,TRBJ2-5,.,CASSSPGAHQETQYF,TGTGCCAGCAGTTCCCCCGGGGCCCACCAAGAGACCCAGTACTTC
TRBV20-1,TRBJ1-2,.,CSAPRTESAYGYTF,TGCAGTGCCCCGCGGACAGAGTCGGCCTATGGCTACACCTTC
TRBV9,TRBJ2-1,TRBD1,CASSGVGQGRNEQFF,TGTGCCAGCAGCGGAGTAGGACAGGGTCGGAATGAGCAGTTCTTC
TRBV12-3/TRBV12-4,TRBJ1-1,TRBD1,CASSLKGASTEAFF,TGTGCCAGCAGTTTAAAGGGGGCTTCCACTGAAGCTTTCTTT
TRBV20-1,TRBJ1-3,.,CSASLDSPQSSGNTIYF,TGCAGTGCTAGCTTGGACAGCCCTCAAAGCTCTGGAAACACCATATATTTT
TRBV20-1,TRBJ2-1,.,CSASIRSSYNEQFF,TGCAGTGCTAGCATAAGGAGCTCCTACAATGAGCAGTTCTTC
TRBV30,TRBJ1-6,.,CAWTLDSVGSPLHF,TGTGCCTGGACCCTGGACTCTGTCGGTTCACCCCTCCACTTT
TRBV3-1,TRBJ2-7,.,CASSRQTGSYEQYF,TGTGCCAGCAGCAGACAGACAGGCTCCTACGAGCAGTACTTC
TRBV28,TRBJ2-1,TRBD2,CASLESSGRTNRFF,TGTGCCAGTTTAGAAAGTAGCGGGAGGACTAATAGGTTCTTC